The 17 T cell receptor beta chains reported below all come from one sample, sequenced in a study of blood T cell repertoires in COVID-19. Profiling relied on immunoSEQ multiplex PCR, and the TCRdb table lists in-frame clones only, not all of them. The table lists more than 40,000 clones, about 81% of them singletons. The sample consisted of peripheral blood. The receptors derive from a human donor with acute or convalescent COVID-19. The donor label of this sample is uncertain.

The V gene is TRBV5-1, the J gene TRBJ2-7; 8 positions agree with TRBD1. From germline, CDR1 is SGHRS and CDR2 YFSETQ. J lost 3 bases, V lost 1 base, and 6 bases had no gene match. CDR3 size: 15 residues. The CDR3 loop is CASSLNGQGLYEQYF. CDR3 bases: TGCGCCAGCAGCTTGAACGGACAGGGTCTCTACGAGCAGTACTTC.

This rearrangement joins TRBV7-2 to TRBJ1-2; 9 bases map to TRBD1. The CDR3 sequence is 13 residues long. Per germline, CDR1 SGHTA and CDR2 FQGNSA. Trimming took 8 bases from V and 3 from J; bases not matched to a gene: 4. In DNA form, the CDR3 reads TGTGCCAGCGGGGGACAGGGAGACTATGGCTACACCTTC. This codes for CASGGQGDYGYTF.

In its sample, this clone was seen once. V gene TRBV11-2 combines with J gene TRBJ1-1, with D perhaps matching TRBD1 (5 bases). V was trimmed by 0 bases and J by 9 bases, leaving 8 bases between them. There are 12 residues in the CDR3. CDR1 is SGHAT and CDR2 is FQNNGV in the germline V gene. The CDR3 reads CASSLEGGKAFF. Written as DNA, the CDR3 is TGTGCCAGCAGCTTAGAGGGGGGTAAAGCTTTCTTT.

The J gene is TRBJ2-1, the V gene TRBV7-2; no definite D call. Trimming stripped 6 bases from V and 10 bases from J, with 10 bases between. Looked up from germline, CDR1 is SGHTA and CDR2 is FQGNSA. The CDR3 contains 11 residues. CDR3 sequence (DNA): TGTGCCAGCAGACTTCTCGGGGAGCAGTTCTTC. It is translated as CASRLLGEQFF.

The chain uses TRBV30 and TRBJ2-2; TRBD1 might be the D (6 bases). The germline gives CDR1 GTSNPN, CDR2 SVGIG (reference sequence). The CDR3 is made up of 13 amino acids. Trimming shortened V by 4 bases and J by 3 bases, and 9 bases separated the two germline ends. This chain's CDR3 is CAWNSGDTGELFF. CDR3 nucleotide sequence: TGTGCCTGGAATTCAGGGGACACCGGGGAGCTGTTTTTT.

The chain couples TRBV5-5 to TRBJ1-1; 8 bases match TRBD1. V shed 2 bases, J shed 4 bases, and the junction held 16 bases outside the gene matches. Germline CDR1 reads SGHKS; CDR2 reads YYEKEE (reference sequence). The CDR3 spans 18 residues. The CDR3 DNA reads TGTGCCAGCAGCTTTGAAGGGCCAGATCAGGGGGCCGCCACTGAAGCTTTCTTT. As protein: CASSFEGPDQGAATEAFF.

This chain joins TRBV7-2 and TRBJ2-6, with 9 positions matching TRBD2. The CDR3 spans 18 residues. The germline CDR1 and CDR2 sequences are SGHTA and FQGNSA. V shed 3 bases, J shed 0 bases, and the junction held 6 bases outside the gene matches. The CDR3 sequence: CASSFRAGGLSGANVLTF. In DNA, the CDR3 is TGTGCCAGCAGCTTTAGAGCGGGGGGACTCTCTGGGGCCAACGTCCTGACTTTC.

The rearrangement links TRBV11-3 to TRBJ2-1, with TRBD1 identical over 8 bases. The length of the CDR3 is 13 residues. Germline-derived CDR1 and CDR2 are SGHNT and YENEEA. With V trimmed by 5 bases and J by 6 bases, 3 bases remained unmatched. CDR3 loop: CASSRDRLNEQFF. The CDR3 DNA reads as TGTGCCAGCAGCCGGGACAGGCTCAATGAGCAGTTCTTC.

The V and J genes are TRBV29-1 and TRBJ2-1, with a tentative D call TRBD2 (5 bases). CDR1 SQVTM and CDR2 ANQGSEA come from the germline V gene. The CDR3 has 13 amino acids. The germline V and J ends were trimmed by 6 bases and 7 bases, with 16 bases remaining between them. This CDR3 reads CSVTSGSPNEQFF. The CDR3 coding sequence is TGCAGCGTGACCTCGGGGTCCCCTAATGAGCAGTTCTTC.

The chain is built from TRBV30 and TRBJ1-2, with D tentatively TRBD1 (6 bases). Trimming removed 4 bases from V and 4 bases from J, with 22 bases in between. The CDR3 loop spans 16 amino acids. Germline values: CDR1 GTSNPN, CDR2 SVGIG (reference sequence). CDR3 coding DNA: TGTGCCTGGACCCTAGGGGCAGGGGTCCTCCGCTATGGCTACACCTTC. As protein: CAWTLGAGVLRYGYTF.

V usage is TRBV3-1 (or the pseudogene TRBV3-2) and J usage is TRBJ1-3; TRBD1 aligns across 9 bases. V dropped 5 bases and J dropped 2; count of bases not matched to a gene: 4. This CDR3 contains 15 residues. In germline, CDR1 is LGHDT, CDR2 YNNKEL (reference sequence). The CDR3, as DNA: TGTGCCAGCAGCGGTCGGACAGGGGCTGGAAACACCATATATTTT. This gives the protein CASSGRTGAGNTIYF.

The genes are TRBV19 and TRBJ2-5, with 7 bases that match TRBD1. V gave up 4 bases and J gave up 5 bases; unmatched junction bases: 4. Germline V lookup: CDR1 LNHDA, CDR2 SQIVND (reference sequence). The CDR3 has 13 amino acids. In nucleotides, the CDR3 is TGTGCCAGTAGTACCACAGGGGTTGAGACCCAGTACTTC. Protein sequence: CASSTTGVETQYF.

Points on this clone: This same CDR3 is encoded by further DNA sequences in the sample. V gene TRBV9 combines with J gene TRBJ2-3, with TRBD2 matching 9 bases. Germline lookup yields CDR1 SGDLS and CDR2 YYNGEE. This CDR3 has 16 amino acids. The J segment lost 3 bases and the V segment lost 2 bases, leaving 7 bases of the junction unmatched. CDR3 loop: CASSVRAGGGTDTQYF. CDR3 DNA: TGTGCCAGCAGCGTGAGAGCGGGGGGTGGTACAGATACGCAGTATTTT.

V gene TRBV18 combines with J gene TRBJ1-4; 7 nucleotides line up with TRBD1. With 0 bases clipped from V and 2 bases from J, the junction kept 0 bases outside the gene matches. There are 15 residues in the CDR3. Germline V gene lookup returns CDR1 KGHSH and CDR2 LQKENI. CDR3 sequence reads: CASSPPTGTNEKLFF. The CDR3 DNA sequence: TGTGCCAGCTCACCACCGACAGGGACTAATGAAAAACTGTTTTTT.

The rearrangement joins TRBV27 to TRBJ1-1; 9 bases map to TRBD1. The CDR3 covers 16 residues. CDR1 MNHEY and CDR2 SMNVEV come from the germline V gene (reference sequence). V gave up 5 bases and J gave up 0 bases; unmatched junction bases: 7. This CDR3 is CASSRGQGVMNTEAFF. DNA of the CDR3: TGTGCCAGCAGTCGGGGACAGGGCGTCATGAACACTGAAGCTTTCTTT.

The chain couples TRBV9 to TRBJ1-2; possible D gene TRBD1, 6 bases. Per germline, CDR1 SGDLS and CDR2 YYNGEE. The CDR3 sequence is 14 residues long. V gave up 0 bases and J gave up 2 bases, with 8 bases separating them. CDR3 in amino acids: CASSVGTGNYGYTF. The CDR3, as DNA: TGTGCCAGCAGCGTAGGCACAGGGAACTATGGCTACACCTTC.

The chain employs TRBV7-3 and TRBJ1-2, with D tentatively TRBD1 (6 bases). V lost 2 bases and J lost 3, with 10 bases in between. This CDR3 has 14 residues. CDR1 is SGHTA and CDR2 is FQGTGA in the germline V gene. CDR3 sequence: CASSLSSGDYGYTF. In nucleotides, the CDR3 is TGTGCCAGCAGCTTATCGTCAGGGGACTATGGCTACACCTTC.